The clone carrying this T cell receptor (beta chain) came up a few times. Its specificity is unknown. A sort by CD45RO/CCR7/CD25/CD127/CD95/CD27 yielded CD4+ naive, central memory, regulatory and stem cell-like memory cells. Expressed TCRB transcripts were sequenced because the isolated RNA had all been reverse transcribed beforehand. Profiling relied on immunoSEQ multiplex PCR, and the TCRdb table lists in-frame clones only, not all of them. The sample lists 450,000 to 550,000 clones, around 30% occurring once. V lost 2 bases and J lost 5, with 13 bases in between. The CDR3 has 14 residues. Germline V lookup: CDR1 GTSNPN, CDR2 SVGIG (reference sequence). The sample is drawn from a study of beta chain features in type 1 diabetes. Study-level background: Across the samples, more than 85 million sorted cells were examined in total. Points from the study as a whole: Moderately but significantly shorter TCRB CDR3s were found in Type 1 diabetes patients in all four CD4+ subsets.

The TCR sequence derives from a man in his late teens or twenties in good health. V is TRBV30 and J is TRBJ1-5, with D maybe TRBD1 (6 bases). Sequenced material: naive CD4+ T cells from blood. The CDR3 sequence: CAWSWYREDQPQHF. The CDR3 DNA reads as TGTGCCTGGAGTTGGTACAGGGAGGATCAGCCCCAGCATTTT. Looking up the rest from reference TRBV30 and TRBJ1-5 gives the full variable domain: SQTIHQWPATLVQPVGSPLSLECTVEGTSNPNLYWYRQAAGRGLQLLFYSVGIGQISSEVPQNLSASRPQDRQFILSSKKLLLSDSGFYLCAWSWYREDQPQHFGDGTRLSIL.